Listed below are T cell receptor beta chains from one sample, sequenced in a study of identical twins. TCRdb independently ran MiXCR on the 5' RACE reads; one entry per CDR3 protein. This table holds 200,000 to 250,000 distinct CDR3 sequences, around 6.9% found once. Separately, the same data were catalogued under a study of yellow fever vaccine responses in identical twins.

The sequenced sample was memory (CD45RO+) T cells sorted from blood. The receptors stem from a woman younger than 35 in good health. Both conserved end residues are part of each CDR3. Fields, in order: clone size, V gene, D gene, J gene, CDR3 protein, CDR3 DNA. D genes are given only for firm matches. For some rows the clone size is stated as once, few or many, or as a class when expanded; others skip it.

few,TRBV21-1,NA,TRBJ2-7,CASSKGWEGGGAGEQYF,TGTGCCAGCAGCAAAGGTTGGGAAGGCGGGGGGGCCGGCGAGCAGTACTTC
many,TRBV7-2,NA,TRBJ1-6,CASSSLGTRSSPLHF,TGTGCCAGCAGCTCCCTTGGGACAAGAAGTTCACCCCTCCACTTT
few,TRBV7-2,NA,TRBJ2-7,CASSSDPTVGSYEQYF,TGTGCCAGCAGCTCCGACCCGACGGTGGGGTCCTACGAGCAGTACTTC
NA,TRBV9,NA,TRBJ2-3,CASSVSGWENTQYF,TGTGCCAGCAGCGTATCAGGTTGGGAAAATACGCAGTATTTT
few,TRBV7-2,TRBD1,TRBJ2-3,CASSRDRATDTQYF,TGTGCCAGCAGCCGGGACAGGGCCACAGATACGCAGTATTTT
few,TRBV7-9,NA,TRBJ1-2,CASSETVVGGYTF,TGTGCCAGCAGTGAAACAGTCGTGGGAGGCTACACCTTC
NA,TRBV7-9,TRBD2,TRBJ2-1,CASSPSLAGANEQFF,TGTGCCAGCAGCCCTAGCTTAGCGGGAGCCAATGAGCAGTTCTTC
many,TRBV3-1,TRBD1,TRBJ2-3,CASSSRTGASTDTQYF,TGTGCCAGCAGTTCCCGGACAGGGGCCAGCACAGATACGCAGTATTTT
few,TRBV5-8,NA,TRBJ2-5,CASSLGIGRTQETQYF,TGTGCCAGCAGCTTGGGTATAGGCAGGACGCAAGAGACCCAGTACTTC
NA,TRBV10-3,NA,TRBJ1-5,CAISESRGAGNQPQHF,TGTGCCATCAGTGAGTCAAGGGGGGCAGGCAATCAGCCCCAGCATTTT
NA,TRBV20-1,TRBD2,TRBJ2-1,CSARLAGNRYEQFF,TGCAGTGCCAGACTAGCGGGAAATAGGTATGAGCAGTTCTTC
many,TRBV2,TRBD1,TRBJ2-1,CASNRGLDNEQFF,TGTGCCAGCAACAGGGGCCTTGACAATGAGCAGTTCTTC
few,TRBV7-6,NA,TRBJ2-1,CASSLRGTYNEQFF,TGTGCCAGCAGCTTGCGCGGGACTTACAATGAGCAGTTCTTC
many,TRBV15,TRBD2,TRBJ2-5,CATSRLAGGTYQETQYF,TGTGCCACCAGCAGACTAGCGGGAGGAACCTACCAAGAGACCCAGTACTTC
NA,TRBV15,NA,TRBJ2-3,CATSRDGLADTQYF,TGTGCCACCAGCAGAGATGGTTTGGCAGATACGCAGTATTTT
many,TRBV5-1,NA,TRBJ2-5,CASSLGAGTGETQYF,TGCGCCAGCAGCTTGGGGGCAGGGACGGGAGAGACCCAGTACTTC
few,TRBV4-3,TRBD1,TRBJ2-7,CASSLARQGNYEQYF,TGCGCCAGCAGCCTAGCTAGACAGGGCAACTACGAGCAGTACTTC
many,TRBV7-2,TRBD1,TRBJ1-1,CASSSGGPEAFF,TGTGCCAGCAGCTCAGGGGGGCCTGAAGCTTTCTTT
many,TRBV12-3/TRBV12-4,NA,TRBJ2-3,CASQRAGTDTQYF,TGTGCCAGCCAGCGGGCGGGCACAGATACGCAGTATTTT
NA,TRBV7-9,NA,TRBJ2-7,CASSPLWGEQYF,TGTGCCAGCAGCCCCCTTTGGGGAGAGCAGTACTTC
few,TRBV3-1,NA,TRBJ1-5,CASSQTSSNHPQHF,TGTGCCAGCAGCCAGACAAGTAGCAATCACCCCCAGCATTTT
NA,TRBV28,TRBD2,TRBJ2-5,CASSSGTSGKRETQYF,TGTGCCAGCAGCTCCGGGACTAGCGGGAAGAGGGAGACCCAGTACTTC
many,TRBV7-2,NA,TRBJ2-5,CASSSQGGRRETQYF,TGTGCCAGCAGCTCGCAAGGGGGGCGCAGGGAGACCCAGTACTTC
NA,TRBV7-6,NA,TRBJ1-6,CASSLRGQVNSPLHF,TGTGCCAGCAGCTTAAGAGGGCAAGTAAATTCACCCCTCCACTTT
many,TRBV12-3/TRBV12-4,NA,TRBJ1-1,CASTWDTEAFF,TGTGCCAGCACCTGGGACACTGAAGCTTTCTTT
many,TRBV5-1,NA,TRBJ2-7,CASSGVGREQYF,TGCGCCAGCAGCGGGGTGGGTCGGGAGCAGTACTTC